A single sample gave rise to the 8 T cell receptor beta chains below, sequenced in a study of OX40 agonist ivuxolimab in advanced cancers. Here immunoSEQ multiplex PCR was the method, and the copy in TCRdb shows in-frame clones only, minus some. The sample lists roughly 58,000 clones; 93% were seen once. Material: CD4+ or CD8+ T cells sorted from blood, obtained in a trial of the OX40 agonist ivuxolimab. The receptors were gathered from an adult with an advanced solid tumor such as melanoma, head and neck, liver or kidney cancer.

The chain is built from TRBV7-3 and TRBJ2-1; 7 nucleotides match TRBD1. Germline V gene sequence: CDR1 SGHTA, CDR2 FQGTGA. The CDR3 runs to 14 residues. The ends lost 5 bases at V and 2 bases at J; junction bases unmatched: 3. The CDR3 nucleotides are TGTGCCAGCAGCCCAGGGGGAACCTACAATGAGCAGTTCTTC. Translation: CASSPGGTYNEQFF.

The V call is TRBV6-6, the J call TRBJ2-3, with 10 bases identical to TRBD2. V trimming: 6 bases; J trimming: 1 base; junction bases outside the gene matches: 4. Germline V gives CDR1 MNHNY, CDR2 SVGAGI (reference sequence). The CDR3 extends over 15 amino acids. For the CDR3, the DNA is TGTGCCAGCAGGGGACTAGCGTCTCGCACAGATACGCAGTATTTT. As protein: CASRGLASRTDTQYF.

The CDR3 sequence: CAVWGGEKLFF. Written as DNA, the CDR3 is TGTGCCGTCTGGGGGGGTGAAAAACTGTTTTTT. The gene calls are TRBV10-3 and TRBJ1-4, with D perhaps matching TRBD1 (5 bases). The CDR3 is 11 residues long. Trimming cost V 11 bases and J 7 bases, with 11 bases left between them. Looked up from germline, CDR1 is ENHRY and CDR2 is SYGVKD.

The chain employs TRBV13 and TRBJ2-2, with unresolved D. The V end was cut by 5 bases, the J end by 1 base, with 8 bases between. This CDR3 contains 14 residues. The germline V gene has CDR1 PRHDT and CDR2 FYEKMQ (reference sequence). Here the CDR3 reads CASSPTWNTGELFF. CDR3 nucleotide sequence: TGTGCCAGCAGCCCAACATGGAACACCGGGGAGCTGTTTTTT.

The chain joins TRBV28 to TRBJ2-3, with D perhaps matching TRBD2 (5 bases). Trimming shortened V by 10 bases and J by 0 bases, and 8 bases separated the two germline ends. Germline CDR1 MDHEN, CDR2 SYDVKM. The CDR3 is 12 amino acids. The CDR3 DNA is TGTGCCACCAGGACTAGCACAGATACGCAGTATTTT. Residues: CATRTSTDTQYF. Full variable domain (remainder filled in from reference TRBV28 and TRBJ2-3): DVKVTQSSRYLVKRTGEKVFLECVQDMDHENMFWYRQDPGLGLRLIYFSYDVKMKEKGDIPEGYSVSREKKERFSLILESASTNQTSMYLCATRTSTDTQYFGPGTRLTVL.

The chain couples TRBV28 to TRBJ2-3; 10 bases are shared with TRBD2. Germline trimming cut 3 bases from V and 6 bases from J; bases unmatched to any gene: 9. Germline CDR1 is MDHEN and CDR2 is SYDVKM. The CDR3 consists of 16 residues. The CDR3 bases are TGTGCCAGCAGTTTCTCATTAGCGGGAGGAGCGGATACGCAGTATTTT. Translation: CASSFSLAGGADTQYF.

J is TRBJ1-1 and V is TRBV6-5, with D hard to call. Germline V CDR1 and CDR2: MNHEY, SVGAGI. CDR3 size: 13 residues. V was pared by 8 bases and J by 0 bases, with 10 bases between. The CDR3 loop reads CASRDDLNTEAFF. CDR3 nucleotides: TGTGCCAGCCGTGACGACTTGAACACTGAAGCTTTCTTT.

The chain couples TRBV19 to TRBJ2-5; D is unclear. The CDR3 is made up of 14 amino acids. V lost 9 bases and J 0 bases, leaving 14 bases between the germline ends. Germline loops: CDR1 LNHDA, CDR2 SQIVND (reference sequence). CDR3 residues: CARHKDKYQETQYF. The DNA for the CDR3 is TGTGCCAGACATAAAGACAAGTACCAAGAGACCCAGTACTTC.